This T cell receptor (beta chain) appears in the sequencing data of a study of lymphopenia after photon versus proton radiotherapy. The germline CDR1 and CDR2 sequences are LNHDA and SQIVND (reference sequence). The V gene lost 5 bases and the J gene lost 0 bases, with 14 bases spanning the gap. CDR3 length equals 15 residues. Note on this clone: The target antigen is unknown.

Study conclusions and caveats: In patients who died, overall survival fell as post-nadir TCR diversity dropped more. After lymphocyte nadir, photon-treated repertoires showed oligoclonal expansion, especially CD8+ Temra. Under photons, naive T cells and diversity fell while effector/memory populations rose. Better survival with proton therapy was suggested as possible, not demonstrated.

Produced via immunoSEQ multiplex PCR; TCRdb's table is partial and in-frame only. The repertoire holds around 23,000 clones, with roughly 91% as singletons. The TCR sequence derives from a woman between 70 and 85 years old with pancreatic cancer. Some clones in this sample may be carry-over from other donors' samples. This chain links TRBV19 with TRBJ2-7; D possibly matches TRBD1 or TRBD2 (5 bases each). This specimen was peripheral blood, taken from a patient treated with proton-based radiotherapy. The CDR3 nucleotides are TGTGCCAGTAGTGCCCGTGAAGGGACCTCCTACGAGCAGTACTTC. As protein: CASSAREGTSYEQYF.